Only a few counts were recorded for the clone carrying this T cell receptor beta chain. Its antigen is unknown. The length of the CDR3 is 10 residues. V trimming: 3 bases; J trimming: 13 bases; junction bases outside the gene matches: 4. Germline CDR1 is DFQATT and CDR2 is SNEGSKA (reference sequence). Every bit of the isolated RNA underwent reverse transcription, so sequencing read expressed TCRB transcripts. Profiled with immunoSEQ multiplex PCR; TCRdb holds only in-frame clones, not every one. The sample carries roughly 330,000 clones, approximately 15% recorded once. The sample comes from a study of beta chain features in type 1 diabetes. Study outcomes and limitations: TCRB CDR3 length was moderately but significantly reduced in all four CD4+ subsets of Type 1 diabetes patients.

The collection from each donor was one heparinised blood draw averaging about 116 mL. Sorted cells reached over 95% purity in every population. This sequence originates from a woman aged 18-29 years with type 1 diabetes. The gene calls are TRBV20-1 and TRBJ2-3; 7 bases line up with TRBD1. Sequencing was carried out using naive CD4+ T cells from blood. CDR3 amino acids: CSARGDREYF. The CDR3 nucleotides are TGCAGTGCTAGGGGTGACAGGGAGTATTTT.